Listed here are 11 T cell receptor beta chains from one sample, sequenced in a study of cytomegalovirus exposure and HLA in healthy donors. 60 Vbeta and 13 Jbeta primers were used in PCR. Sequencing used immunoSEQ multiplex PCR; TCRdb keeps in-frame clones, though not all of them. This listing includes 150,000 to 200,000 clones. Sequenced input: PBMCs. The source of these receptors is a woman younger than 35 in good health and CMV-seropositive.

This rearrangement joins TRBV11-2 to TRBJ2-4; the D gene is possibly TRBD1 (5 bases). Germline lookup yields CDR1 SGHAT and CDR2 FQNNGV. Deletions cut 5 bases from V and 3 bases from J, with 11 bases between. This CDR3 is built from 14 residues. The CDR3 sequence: CASSARQSKNIQYF. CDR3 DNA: TGTGCCAGCAGCGCCCGACAGAGCAAAAACATTCAGTACTTC.

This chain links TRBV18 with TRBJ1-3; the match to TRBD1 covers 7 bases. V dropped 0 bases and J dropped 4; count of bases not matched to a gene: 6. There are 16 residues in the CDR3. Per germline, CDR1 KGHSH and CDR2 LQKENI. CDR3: CASSPPPTGWGNTIYF. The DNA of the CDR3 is TGTGCCAGCTCACCACCGCCGACAGGGTGGGGAAACACCATATATTTT.

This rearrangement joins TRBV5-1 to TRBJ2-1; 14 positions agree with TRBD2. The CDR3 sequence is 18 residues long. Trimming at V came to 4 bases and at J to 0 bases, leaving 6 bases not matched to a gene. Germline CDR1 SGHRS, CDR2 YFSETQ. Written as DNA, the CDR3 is TGCGCCAGCAGCCCAGGGACTAGCGGGAGCAGCTCCTACAATGAGCAGTTCTTC. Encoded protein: CASSPGTSGSSSYNEQFF.

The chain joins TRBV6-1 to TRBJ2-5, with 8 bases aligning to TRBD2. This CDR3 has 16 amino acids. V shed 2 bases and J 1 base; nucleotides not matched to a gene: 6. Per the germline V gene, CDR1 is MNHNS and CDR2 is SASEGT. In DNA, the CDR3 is TGTGCCAGCAGTGAACTAGCGGGTGCATTCCAAGAGACCCAGTACTTC. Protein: CASSELAGAFQETQYF.

This CDR3 is CATKWGTGPRGQYF. The CDR3 DNA is TGTGCCACCAAGTGGGGTACCGGGCCGCGGGGGCAGTACTTC. The J gene is TRBJ2-7, the V gene TRBV6-5; the D gene is possibly TRBD2 (6 bases). V was trimmed by 10 bases and J by 9 bases, leaving 25 bases between them. Germline CDR1 MNHEY, CDR2 SVGAGI. This CDR3 is 14 amino acids long.

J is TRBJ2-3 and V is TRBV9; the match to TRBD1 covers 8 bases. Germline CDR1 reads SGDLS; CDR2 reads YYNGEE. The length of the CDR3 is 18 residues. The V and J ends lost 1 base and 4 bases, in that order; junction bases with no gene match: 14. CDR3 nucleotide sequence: TGTGCCAGCAGCGTACCCGCTCAGGGGGCGTCTGATCCAGATACGCAGTATTTT. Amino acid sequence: CASSVPAQGASDPDTQYF.

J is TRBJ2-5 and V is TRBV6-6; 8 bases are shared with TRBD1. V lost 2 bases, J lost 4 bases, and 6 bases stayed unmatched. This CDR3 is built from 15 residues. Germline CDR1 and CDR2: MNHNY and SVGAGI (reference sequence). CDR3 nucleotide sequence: TGTGCCAGCAGTTACGGGCAGGGGGCTGGAGAGACCCAGTACTTC. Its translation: CASSYGQGAGETQYF.

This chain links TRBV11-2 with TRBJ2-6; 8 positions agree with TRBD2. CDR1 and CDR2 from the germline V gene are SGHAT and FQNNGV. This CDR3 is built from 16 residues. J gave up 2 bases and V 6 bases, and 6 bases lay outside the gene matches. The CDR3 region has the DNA TGTGCCAGCAGTCACATTAGCGGGACTGGGGCCAACGTCCTGACTTTC. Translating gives CASSHISGTGANVLTF.

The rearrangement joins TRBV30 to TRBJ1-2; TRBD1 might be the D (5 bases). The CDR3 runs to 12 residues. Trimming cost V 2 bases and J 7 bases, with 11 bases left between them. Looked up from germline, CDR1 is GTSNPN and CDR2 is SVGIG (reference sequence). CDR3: CAWSLAGPGYTF. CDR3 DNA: TGTGCCTGGAGTCTTGCAGGGCCTGGCTACACCTTC. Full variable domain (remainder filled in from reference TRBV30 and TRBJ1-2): SQTIHQWPATLVQPVGSPLSLECTVEGTSNPNLYWYRQAAGRGLQLLFYSVGIGQISSEVPQNLSASRPQDRQFILSSKKLLLSDSGFYLCAWSLAGPGYTFGSGTRLTVV.

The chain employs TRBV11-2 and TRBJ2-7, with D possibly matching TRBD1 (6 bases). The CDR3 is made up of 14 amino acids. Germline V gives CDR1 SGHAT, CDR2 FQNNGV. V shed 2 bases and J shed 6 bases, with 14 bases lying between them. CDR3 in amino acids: CASSLSTGSGEQYF. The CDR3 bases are TGTGCCAGCAGCTTATCAACAGGGTCGGGCGAGCAGTACTTC.

In DNA form, the CDR3 reads TGCGCCAGCAGCCAAGATAGTGGCAGGGTTATTGGCTACACCTTC. Its translation: CASSQDSGRVIGYTF. This chain joins TRBV4-1 and TRBJ1-2, with a possible D match to TRBD1 (5 bases). Between the trimmed V and J ends, which lost 0 bases and 7 bases, there was a span of 15 bases. CDR3 length equals 15 residues. The germline CDR1 and CDR2 sequences are MGHRA and YSYEKL.